A selection of T cell receptor beta chains follows, all from one sample in a study of T cells in Graves' hyperthyroidism and ophthalmopathy. TCRdb itself ran the multiplex PCR reads through MiXCR, one entry per CDR3 protein. The sample yields 600,000 or so distinct CDR3 sequences, about 45% seen once. The sample comprised peripheral blood or thyroid tissue (not recorded which). The receptors stem from a woman between 18 and 30 years old with Graves' hyperthyroidism. Both conserved end residues are part of each CDR3. The D gene is left open where the match is weak. Clone size is given for some rows only: seen once, a few or many times, or a class if the clone is expanded.

V	size	D	J	DNA	CDR3
TRBV25-1	NA	NA	TRBJ1-2	TGTGCCAGCAGCGCCCTAGGGCAGGGCCTTAACTATGGCTACACCTTC	CASSALGQGLNYGYTF
TRBV7-7	NA	NA	TRBJ2-7	TGTGCTAGCAGCTCGACTGAGGGGCGTTACGAGCAGTACTTC	CASSSTEGRYEQYF
TRBV20-1	few	NA	TRBJ1-1	TGCAGTGCTCAGAGGATGATGCTCGAAGCTTTCTTT	CSAQRMMLEAFF
TRBV9	few	NA	TRBJ1-1	TGTGCCAGACATAGAGATGGCGTGGGAGAAGGCACTGAAGCTTTCTTT	CARHRDGVGEGTEAFF
TRBV4-1	NA	TRBD1	TRBJ1-5	TGCGCCAGCAGCCCAGGACAGGTGTCAGGTCAGCCCCAGCATTTT	CASSPGQVSGQPQHF
TRBV6-9	few	NA	TRBJ2-5	TGTGCCAGCAGTTTTTCGGGCCCACTGACTAAAGAGACCCAGTACTTC	CASSFSGPLTKETQYF
TRBV20-1	NA	TRBD1	TRBJ2-7	TGCAGTGCTAGAGACCCACAGGGGTCCTACGAGCAGTACTTC	CSARDPQGSYEQYF
TRBV29-1	NA	NA	TRBJ1-2	TGCAGCGCTCAGGTAGAGGCTAACTATGGCTACACCTTC	CSAQVEANYGYTF
TRBV12-3/TRBV12-4	NA	TRBD2	TRBJ2-5	TGTGCCAGCAGTTTTGGGACTAGCGGGACCCGAGGGTACTTC	CASSFGTSGTRGYF
TRBV4-1	NA	TRBD1	TRBJ1-1	TGCGCCAGCAGCCAAGGTTACCGGACAGGGATGAACACTGAAGCTTTCTTT	CASSQGYRTGMNTEAFF
TRBV20-1	NA	NA	TRBJ2-7	TGCAGTGCCCCCCAGAGGCGGGCTTACCCGGAGCAGTACTTC	CSAPQRRAYPEQYF
TRBV10-3	few	NA	TRBJ2-2	TGTGCCAGCAAACAGGGTTTGAGCGGCAGGGGCACCGGGGAGCTGTTTTTT	CASKQGLSGRGTGELFF
TRBV5-1	NA	NA	TRBJ1-5	TGCGCCAGCAGCTTGGAGTTGGCGGATCAGCCCCAGCATTTT	CASSLELADQPQHF
TRBV7-3	NA	NA	TRBJ2-7	TGTGCCAGCAGCTCCCGTCTCGGGGCAAGGGAGCAGTACTTC	CASSSRLGAREQYF
TRBV29-1	NA	TRBD2	TRBJ2-7	TGCAGCGGGACTAGCGGAGCGGACTACGAGCAGTACTTC	CSGTSGADYEQYF
TRBV25-1	NA	TRBD2	TRBJ2-5	TGTGCCAGCAGCCTCCCCGCGGGAGGAGGCTGGGAGACCCAGTACTTC	CASSLPAGGGWETQYF
TRBV20-1	many	NA	TRBJ1-5	TGCAGTGTCGGGACAATCGGGCGCAATCAGCCCCAGCATTTT	CSVGTIGRNQPQHF
TRBV6-6	many	NA	TRBJ2-7	TGTGCCAGCAGGGGGTCGGGAACCTACGAGCAGTACTTC	CASRGSGTYEQYF
TRBV7-9	many	TRBD2	TRBJ2-2	TGTGCCAGCAGCTCAGGGACTAGCGGGGCCGGGGAGCTGTTTTTT	CASSSGTSGAGELFF
TRBV2	NA	NA	TRBJ1-2	TGTGCCAGCAGTGAAATTCCCAGGGATGGTGGCTACACCTTC	CASSEIPRDGGYTF